Described below is a single TCR beta chain sequence and its context. The antigen is not known. This specimen comes from a study of OX40 agonist ivuxolimab in advanced cancers. Study-wide context: Prior anti-PD-1, anti-PD-L1 or anti-CTLA-4 therapy did not bar entry, and 40% to 45% had some.

Whole-study results and caveats: Expanded clones were, on average, more numerous among CD8+ T cells than CD4+.

The V gene lost 6 bases and the J gene lost 2 bases, with 10 bases spanning the gap. The CDR3 extends over 13 amino acids. Germline assignment: CDR1 LGHNT and CDR2 FRNRAP. Sequencing was performed with immunoSEQ multiplex PCR; in TCRdb, only in-frame clones are kept and a portion is missing. The table shows some 140,000 clones, with roughly 91% occurring only once. The input for sequencing was CD4+ or CD8+ T cells sorted from blood, taken in a trial of the OX40 agonist ivuxolimab. The TCR originated in an adult with an advanced solid tumor such as melanoma, head and neck, liver or kidney cancer. The chain couples TRBV12-5 to TRBJ2-5, with a possible D match to TRBD1 (6 bases). CDR3 DNA: TGTGCTAGTGGCAAGGGGGAGCAAGAGACCCAGTACTTC. Its translation: CASGKGEQETQYF.